The next 20 T cell receptor beta chains were all read from a single sample in a study of T cell responses to AZD1222 COVID-19 vaccine. Method: immunoSEQ multiplex PCR; TCRdb's copy keeps in-frame clones and lacks some. Among more than 150,000 clones listed, around 90% were seen once. The sequencing used peripheral blood, collected 28 days after the second AZD1222 dose. Source of these receptors: an adult who received the AZD1222 COVID-19 vaccine.

The V gene is TRBV4-1, the J gene TRBJ1-2; D may be TRBD1 (5 bases). There are 15 residues in the CDR3. V lost 3 bases and J 6 bases, leaving 17 bases between the germline ends. CDR1 and CDR2 (germline): MGHRA, YSYEKL. The CDR3 region has the DNA TGCGCCAGCAGCCACCCTGGGACGGCCCAGCATGGCTACACCTTC. Translation: CASSHPGTAQHGYTF.

This clone appeared once. This chain joins TRBV7-2 and TRBJ2-3; D call uncertain. Germline assignment: CDR1 SGHTA and CDR2 FQGNSA. The CDR3 is 15 residues long. V lost 5 bases, J lost 0 bases, and 12 bases lay in between. The CDR3: CASSPQSSSTDTQYF. Here the CDR3 DNA reads TGTGCCAGCAGCCCGCAGAGTAGCAGCACAGATACGCAGTATTTT.

This chain connects TRBV19 to TRBJ2-7; the match to TRBD1 covers 7 bases. The CDR3 is 13 amino acids. The V segment lost 5 bases and the J segment 2 bases; nucleotides outside the gene matches: 3. Germline loops: CDR1 LNHDA, CDR2 SQIVND (reference sequence). This chain's CDR3 is CASSPQGAYEQYF. The CDR3 region has the DNA TGTGCCAGTAGTCCCCAGGGGGCCTACGAGCAGTACTTC.

This chain links TRBV6-5 with TRBJ2-1; TRBD2 agrees at 7 bases. Germline V gene sequence: CDR1 MNHEY, CDR2 SVGAGI. The length of the CDR3 is 15 residues. Trimming removed 5 bases from V and 4 bases from J; junction bases left unmatched: 8. In nucleotides, the CDR3 is TGTGCCAGCAGTCCCGGGGCGGGGGTATACAATGAGCAGTTCTTC. It specifies CASSPGAGVYNEQFF.

The chain uses TRBV30 and TRBJ2-1; D not resolved. This CDR3 has 12 residues. From germline, CDR1 is GTSNPN and CDR2 SVGIG (reference sequence). V was clipped by 2 bases and J by 2 bases, with 4 bases between them. CDR3 nucleotides: TGTGCCTGGAGTTCCCCCTACAATGAGCAGTTCTTC. This codes for CAWSSPYNEQFF. Looking up the rest from reference TRBV30 and TRBJ2-1 gives the full variable domain: SQTIHQWPATLVQPVGSPLSLECTVEGTSNPNLYWYRQAAGRGLQLLFYSVGIGQISSEVPQNLSASRPQDRQFILSSKKLLLSDSGFYLCAWSSPYNEQFFGPGTRLTVL.

The chain carries TRBV12-3 or TRBV12-4 and TRBJ2-3; D gene ambiguous. This CDR3 comprises 12 residues. The V end lost 4 bases, the J end lost 6 bases, and 8 bases lay between the germline ends. In nucleotides, the CDR3 is TGTGCCAGCAGTTCCTCCCCGGATACGCAGTATTTT. It is translated as CASSSSPDTQYF.

This sequence joins TRBV4-1 and TRBJ1-1; D unresolved. Germline V gene lookup returns CDR1 MGHRA and CDR2 YSYEKL. This CDR3 contains 15 residues. V lost 1 base and J 5 bases, leaving 14 bases between the germline ends. CDR3 amino acids: CASSQVSSARTEAFF. The CDR3 nucleotides read TGCGCCAGCAGCCAAGTCTCCTCCGCTCGGACTGAAGCTTTCTTT.

The genes are TRBV28 and TRBJ2-5; 8 nucleotides align to TRBD2. V lost 2 bases, J lost 0 bases, and 8 bases stayed unmatched. The CDR3 loop spans 17 amino acids. Germline CDR1 is MDHEN and CDR2 is SYDVKM. The CDR3 DNA follows: TGTGCCAGCAGTTTACCTCGGGAGGGGGGGTACCAAGAGACCCAGTACTTC. Its translation: CASSLPREGGYQETQYF.

This chain uses TRBV7-6 with TRBJ1-3; D gene ambiguous. Trimming stripped 0 bases from V and 0 bases from J, with 6 bases between. The CDR3 extends over 15 amino acids. CDR1 SGHVS and CDR2 FNYEAQ come from the germline V gene. CDR3 DNA: TGTGCCAGCAGCTTAGCACCGAGCTCTGGAAACACCATATATTTT. Protein sequence: CASSLAPSSGNTIYF.

This chain connects TRBV2 to TRBJ2-7; D gene uncertain. Germline V gene data show CDR1 as SNHLY and CDR2 as FYNNEI. Trimming cost V 6 bases and J 7 bases, with 7 bases left between them. CDR3 length equals 10 residues. CDR3 protein: CASRETEQYF. The CDR3 nucleotides read TGTGCCAGCAGGGAGACGGAGCAGTACTTC.

The chain has TRBV3-1 (or the pseudogene TRBV3-2) and TRBJ2-1; 7 positions match TRBD2. Losses at the gene ends were 6 bases for V and 7 bases for J; bases not matched to a gene: 12. Germline V CDR1 and CDR2: LGHDT, YNNKEL (reference sequence). This CDR3 has 15 amino acids. Written as DNA, the CDR3 is TGTGCCAGCAGTCTCAGTGGCGGGAGACGGAATGAGCAGTTCTTC. It translates to CASSLSGGRRNEQFF.

The V call is TRBV7-8, the J call TRBJ2-1; 12 bases match TRBD2. The trim removed 6 bases at V and 6 bases at J, leaving 18 bases unmatched. The CDR3 is 19 amino acids. CDR1 is SGHVS and CDR2 is FQNEAQ in the germline V gene. The CDR3 DNA follows: TGTGCCAGCAGATACGGGACTAGCGGGTTGATGTTCATGGGCAATGAGCAGTTCTTC. Translated: CASRYGTSGLMFMGNEQFF.

The V and J genes are TRBV3-1 (or the pseudogene TRBV3-2) and TRBJ1-5; D gene unclear. The CDR3 runs 15 residues. Germline V gives CDR1 LGHDT, CDR2 YNNKEL (reference sequence). Trimming removed 1 base at V and 3 bases at J, with 10 bases between. The CDR3 sequence is CASSQASASNQPQHF. CDR3 bases: TGTGCCAGCAGCCAAGCGTCGGCTTCCAATCAGCCCCAGCATTTT.

This rearrangement joins TRBV4-2 to TRBJ2-1; the D is unclear. Germline values: CDR1 LGHNA, CDR2 YNFKEQ. V dropped 0 bases and J dropped 12 bases, with 9 bases sitting between them. This CDR3 is built from 12 residues. CDR3 sequence reads: CASSQDSRGQFF. Written as DNA, the CDR3 is TGTGCCAGCAGCCAAGATTCCAGAGGGCAGTTCTTC.

The chain carries TRBV11-1 and TRBJ1-6; a weak D match, TRBD1 (5 bases). Germline V gene sequence: CDR1 SGHAT, CDR2 FQDESV (reference sequence). This CDR3 has 14 amino acids. Trimming took off 2 bases at V and 9 bases at J, with 11 bases between the two ends. The CDR3 sequence: CASSLSGGGSPLHF. For the CDR3, the DNA is TGTGCCAGCAGCTTAAGTGGGGGAGGTTCACCCCTCCACTTT.

This chain links TRBV18 with TRBJ2-1, with 12 bases matching TRBD2. J was trimmed by 13 bases and V by 2 bases; bases with no gene match: 9. This CDR3 has 15 residues. Per the germline V gene, CDR1 is KGHSH and CDR2 is LQKENI. The CDR3: CASSPLASGGASQFF. The CDR3 nucleotides read TGTGCCAGCTCACCATTGGCTAGCGGGGGGGCCAGTCAGTTCTTC.

The V gene is TRBV6-6, the J gene TRBJ2-1; unclear D gene. Between the trimmed V and J ends, which lost 0 bases and 2 bases, there was a span of 5 bases. Germline CDR1 and CDR2: MNHNY and SVGAGI (reference sequence). CDR3 length equals 14 residues. CDR3 sequence: CASSYSSTYNEQFF. The CDR3 nucleotides read TGTGCCAGCAGTTACTCAAGCACCTACAATGAGCAGTTCTTC.

J is TRBJ2-5 and V is TRBV9, with D perhaps being TRBD1 or TRBD2 (6 bases each). This CDR3 contains 17 residues. Trimming shortened V by 1 base and J by 1 base, and 17 bases separated the two germline ends. Germline V gene data show CDR1 as SGDLS and CDR2 as YYNGEE. CDR3 region: CASSVSPGGGPQETQYF. The CDR3 DNA follows: TGTGCCAGCAGCGTATCCCCCGGGGGCGGACCCCAAGAGACCCAGTACTTC.

Here the CDR3 DNA reads TGCAGCGTTGGAGACAGGCGTCAGCCCCAGCATTTT. Residues: CSVGDRRQPQHF. V and J are TRBV29-1 and TRBJ1-5; TRBD1 is a possible D gene (6 bases). With 4 bases removed from V and 6 bases from J, the gap between germline ends came to 10 bases. This CDR3 is built from 12 residues. CDR1 and CDR2 (germline): SQVTM, ANQGSEA.

The gene calls are TRBV19 and TRBJ2-1; no firm D call. This CDR3 has 13 amino acids. V was cut by 3 bases and J by 14 bases, with 17 bases left in between. Germline values: CDR1 LNHDA, CDR2 SQIVND (reference sequence). CDR3 sequence: CASSITQNRGEFF. The DNA of the CDR3 is TGTGCCAGTAGTATTACGCAGAACAGAGGAGAGTTCTTC.